This TCR beta chain originates from a study of blood T cell repertoires in COVID-19. Study summary: T cells, B-cell-depleted T cells, or PBMCs provided the cDNA or gDNA that served as material.

The method was immunoSEQ multiplex PCR; TCRdb's version includes in-frame clones alone and lacks a portion of them. This sample carries under 150,000 clones, around 78% of them seen once, and the ten largest clones take 4.5%. This clone was seen once. Germline V gene data show CDR1 as SGHVS and CDR2 as FQNEAQ. Trimming took 5 bases from V and 9 from J; bases not matched to a gene: 11. The CDR3 length is 15 residues. The chain links TRBV7-8 to TRBJ2-1; TRBD1 matches at 9 bases. This clonotype originated in a woman older than 75 with active or convalescent COVID-19. Sequencing was carried out using peripheral blood. Written as DNA, the CDR3 is TGTGCCAGCAGCCCATTAGGACAGGGGACGATTGAGCAGTTCTTC. Residues: CASSPLGQGTIEQFF.